These 31 T cell receptor beta chains share one sample of origin, sequenced in a study of T-cell reconstitution after alpha-beta-depleted transplantation in children. Unique molecular identifiers were used to barcode this TCRbeta library. Using its own MiXCR run on the PCR reads, TCRdb lists one record per CDR3 protein. In the table there are just under 350,000 distinct CDR3 sequences, about a sixth of which are singletons. The sequencing here drew on PBMCs, mostly from graft donor cells, taken 360 days after TCRalphabeta/CD19-depleted stem cell transplant. Every receptor here comes from a male patient aged 2-9 years who had a stem cell transplant for acute lymphoblastic leukemia, so the T cells may come from the graft donor.

This clonotype was recorded many times. The genes are TRBV7-9 and TRBJ2-2, with D possibly being TRBD2 (5 bases). This CDR3 is built from 13 residues. The germline V and J ends were trimmed by 3 bases and 6 bases, with 8 bases remaining between them. The germline CDR1 and CDR2 sequences are SEHNR and FQNEAQ (reference sequence). Written as DNA, the CDR3 is TGTGCCAGCAGCTTTTACGGGGCCGGGGAGCTGTTTTTT. Protein: CASSFYGAGELFF.

The chain links TRBV6-2 or TRBV6-3 to TRBJ2-7; unclear D gene. Looked up from germline, CDR1 is MNHEY and CDR2 is SVGEGT. The CDR3 runs 14 residues. Trimming shortened V by 2 bases and J by 5 bases, and 13 bases separated the two germline ends. DNA for the CDR3: TGTGCCAGCAGTTACCGACCCAGAAACCACGAGCAGTACTTC. Translating gives CASSYRPRNHEQYF.

J is TRBJ2-5 and V is TRBV29-1, with 12 bases that match TRBD1. The V gene's germline CDR1 is SQVTM and CDR2 ANQGSEA. The CDR3 length is 14 residues. The V gene end was trimmed by 6 bases and the J gene end by 6 bases; junction bases not matched to a gene: 8. CDR3 loop: CSVIPRDRGQTQYF. The CDR3 DNA follows: TGCAGCGTCATACCCCGGGACAGGGGGCAGACCCAGTACTTC.

The J gene is TRBJ2-7, the V gene TRBV7-6; D is uncertain. The CDR3 has 11 residues. Trimming left V 2 bases short and J 7 bases short, with 6 bases between. The germline V gene has CDR1 SGHVS and CDR2 FNYEAQ. The CDR3 bases are TGTGCCAGCAGCTTAACCCAGGAGCAGTACTTC. Encoded protein: CASSLTQEQYF.

The chain links TRBV5-6 to TRBJ2-1; D remains unclear. Germline V CDR1 and CDR2: SGHDT, YYEEEE. V was trimmed by 4 bases and J by 6 bases, leaving 17 bases between them. The length of the CDR3 is 15 residues. Written as DNA, the CDR3 is TGTGCCAGCAGCCCTTGGAACAAAGCCGGCAATGAGCAGTTCTTC. This sequence encodes CASSPWNKAGNEQFF.

This rearrangement joins TRBV5-1 to TRBJ2-7; 7 bases agree with TRBD1. The CDR3 totals 13 residues. Germline values: CDR1 SGHRS, CDR2 YFSETQ. V was clipped by 4 bases and J by 2 bases; unmatched bases: 3. The CDR3 DNA reads TGCGCCAGCAGCCCGACAGGGCCCTACGAGCAGTACTTC. Translated, it gives CASSPTGPYEQYF.

This clonotype was found a few times. The rearrangement uses TRBV4-1 and TRBJ2-3, with D hard to call. From germline, CDR1 is MGHRA and CDR2 YSYEKL. CDR3 length equals 13 residues. V was clipped by 4 bases and J by 6 bases, with 11 bases between them. This chain's CDR3 is CASSPTNPDTQYF. The CDR3 nucleotides read TGCGCCAGCAGCCCCACAAACCCGGATACGCAGTATTTT.

The rearrangement uses TRBV7-2 and TRBJ2-1; 11 nucleotides align to TRBD2. CDR1 and CDR2 (germline): SGHTA, FQGNSA. The CDR3 consists of 16 residues. J gave up 4 bases and V 5 bases, and 7 bases lay outside the gene matches. CDR3 protein: CASSPEGLAAYNEQFF. The CDR3 DNA reads TGTGCCAGCAGCCCCGAGGGACTAGCGGCATACAATGAGCAGTTCTTC.

This chain connects TRBV4-3 to TRBJ2-7; D remains unclear. Germline CDR1 reads LGHNA; CDR2 reads YSLEER. V dropped 1 base and J dropped 4 bases, with 11 bases sitting between them. CDR3 size: 14 residues. The chain's CDR3 is CASSQGVRQYEQYF. The CDR3 region has the DNA TGCGCCAGCAGCCAAGGGGTCAGACAATACGAGCAGTACTTC.

This clonotype was counted only a few times. The V and J genes are TRBV29-1 and TRBJ2-7, with D tentatively TRBD1 or TRBD2 (5 bases each). Deletions cut 5 bases from V and 3 bases from J, with 17 bases between. CDR1 and CDR2 from the germline V gene are SQVTM and ANQGSEA. The length of the CDR3 is 14 residues. The DNA for the CDR3 is TGCAGCGTTTCTCAGGGCTTAGCGCACTACGAGCAGTACTTC. It codes for CSVSQGLAHYEQYF.

This clonotype was counted a few times. This sequence joins TRBV4-1 and TRBJ2-3, with 7 bases fitting TRBD2. The V gene end was trimmed by 1 base and the J gene end by 10 bases; junction bases not matched to a gene: 17. Per germline, CDR1 MGHRA and CDR2 YSYEKL. The CDR3 spans 17 residues. CDR3 region: CASSQVVKGRSGRAQYF. The CDR3, as DNA: TGCGCCAGCAGCCAAGTGGTAAAAGGGAGGTCAGGGAGGGCGCAGTATTTT.

The chain carries TRBV7-9 and TRBJ2-3; the match to TRBD1 covers 8 bases. Losses at the gene ends were 5 bases for V and 2 bases for J; bases not matched to a gene: 9. CDR1 SEHNR and CDR2 FQNEAQ come from the germline V gene (reference sequence). CDR3 length: 16 residues. The CDR3 DNA reads TGTGCCAGCAGCCGCAGGGGGCCCTCCAACACAGATACGCAGTATTTT. Amino acids: CASSRRGPSNTDTQYF.

The chain links TRBV12-3 or TRBV12-4 to TRBJ2-2, with D uncertain. This CDR3 is 12 amino acids long. Trimming pared 8 bases from V and 1 base from J, leaving 5 bases between. The DNA of the CDR3 is TGTGCCAGCGGTCAGAACACCGGGGAGCTGTTTTTT. Translated: CASGQNTGELFF.

This clonotype was seen ten or more times. This chain joins TRBV18 and TRBJ1-1; weak D call: TRBD1 (5 bases). Germline lookup yields CDR1 KGHSH and CDR2 LQKENI. Between the trimmed V and J ends, which lost 2 bases and 3 bases, there was a span of 10 bases. The CDR3 loop spans 14 amino acids. The CDR3 is CASSPSGRDTEAFF. As DNA, the CDR3 is TGTGCCAGCTCACCATCGGGCAGGGACACTGAAGCTTTCTTT.

The chain couples TRBV12-3 or TRBV12-4 to TRBJ1-2; TRBD1 is a possible D gene (5 bases). The CDR3 covers 12 residues. The V end was cut by 6 bases, the J end by 4 bases, with 9 bases between. The CDR3 sequence: CASSLDIYGYTF. In nucleotides, the CDR3 is TGTGCCAGCAGCCTGGACATCTATGGCTACACCTTC.

The V gene is TRBV6-5, the J gene TRBJ2-6; no clear D. V was shortened by 2 bases and J by 0 bases, with 17 bases between the two germline ends. CDR3 length: 19 residues. CDR1 and CDR2 (germline): MNHEY, SVGAGI. CDR3 protein: CASSYRPRRMGSGANVLTF. The CDR3 bases are TGTGCCAGCAGTTACCGGCCCAGAAGGATGGGCTCTGGGGCCAACGTCCTGACTTTC.

J is TRBJ1-1 and V is TRBV5-1; perhaps TRBD1 as D (5 bases). The germline V gene has CDR1 SGHRS and CDR2 YFSETQ. Trimming stripped 4 bases from V and 6 bases from J, with 10 bases between. The length of the CDR3 is 12 residues. The CDR3 nucleotides are TGCGCCAGCAGCCCATTGGGGGCTGAAGCTTTCTTT. This sequence encodes CASSPLGAEAFF.

The J gene is TRBJ1-3, the V gene TRBV6-5, with D unclear. The germline V and J ends were trimmed by 0 bases and 0 bases, with 15 bases remaining between them. The CDR3 spans 18 residues. The germline CDR1 and CDR2 sequences are MNHEY and SVGAGI. In DNA, the CDR3 is TGTGCCAGCAGTTACTCGATTCCAGAAGCGAGCTCTGGAAACACCATATATTTT. Protein product: CASSYSIPEASSGNTIYF.

This clonotype was seen at least ten times. V usage is TRBV12-3 or TRBV12-4 and J usage is TRBJ2-5, with 11 nucleotides matching TRBD2. V shed 2 bases, J shed 1 base, and the junction held 6 bases outside the gene matches. The CDR3 covers 17 residues. The CDR3 spells CASSLRGTSGFQETQYF. The CDR3 DNA reads TGTGCCAGCAGTTTAAGGGGGACTAGCGGATTCCAAGAGACCCAGTACTTC.

This rearrangement joins TRBV30 to TRBJ2-1, with D perhaps matching TRBD1 (7 bases). Germline V gives CDR1 GTSNPN, CDR2 SVGIG (reference sequence). Trimming removed 1 base from V and 10 bases from J, with 17 bases in between. The CDR3 has 14 amino acids. In DNA, the CDR3 is TGTGCCTGGAGTGCCTCAGGGGGGTTAGAGGAGCAGTTCTTC. Translating it yields CAWSASGGLEEQFF. The complete variable domain, with remaining parts taken from reference TRBV30 and TRBJ2-1, reads SQTIHQWPATLVQPVGSPLSLECTVEGTSNPNLYWYRQAAGRGLQLLFYSVGIGQISSEVPQNLSASRPQDRQFILSSKKLLLSDSGFYLCAWSASGGLEEQFFGPGTRLTVL.

The chain carries TRBV4-2 and TRBJ1-2; 7 bases are shared with TRBD1. Germline CDR1 LGHNA, CDR2 YNFKEQ. Unmatched junction bases numbered 2, after V lost 4 bases and J lost 0 bases. The CDR3 is 14 residues long. The DNA for the CDR3 is TGTGCCAGCAGCCCGGGACAGTCTAACTATGGCTACACCTTC. Encoded protein: CASSPGQSNYGYTF.

This clonotype was counted only a few times. The CDR3 sequence: CASSFAGVGYEQYF. The CDR3 bases are TGTGCCAGCAGTTTCGCGGGAGTTGGGTACGAGCAGTACTTC. V gene TRBV12-3 or TRBV12-4 combines with J gene TRBJ2-7, with 7 bases fitting TRBD2. V dropped 3 bases and J dropped 4; count of bases not matched to a gene: 6. The CDR3 loop spans 14 amino acids.

This chain connects TRBV2 to TRBJ2-1; D is perhaps TRBD2 (7 bases). Germline V lookup: CDR1 SNHLY, CDR2 FYNNEI. CDR3 size: 15 residues. Trimming shortened V by 5 bases and J by 6 bases, and 17 bases separated the two germline ends. The CDR3 coding sequence is TGTGCCAGCAGTTCTTCTGCGGGGGCTCTCAATGAGCAGTTCTTC. It specifies CASSSSAGALNEQFF. The whole variable domain, filled in from reference TRBV2 and TRBJ2-1, reads EPEVTQTPSHQVTQMGQEVILRCVPISNHLYFYWYRQILGQKVEFLVSFYNNEISEKSEIFDDQFSVERPDGSNFTLKIRSTKLEDSAMYFCASSSSAGALNEQFFGPGTRLTVL.

Concerning this clonotype itself: The conserved final phenylalanine or tryptophan is absent from the CDR3, which likely points to a read error. Because the CDR3's place on the DNA is in doubt, the DNA is left out and the CDR3 is given as listed by TCRdb. V usage is TRBV28 and J usage is TRBJ2-7; the table's D call, TRBD1, was not checked against the DNA. The germline V gene encodes CDR1 MDHEN and CDR2 SYDVKM. The length of the CDR3 is 12 amino acids, counting both ends. The CDR3 loop reads CASSNARAPTHI.

This clonotype was counted a few times. This chain joins TRBV7-9 and TRBJ2-1; the match to TRBD2 covers 14 bases. J was trimmed by 6 bases and V by 5 bases; bases with no gene match: 9. CDR3 length equals 17 residues. Looked up from germline, CDR1 is SEHNR and CDR2 is FQNEAQ (reference sequence). The CDR3 DNA reads as TGTGCCAGCAGCCTCGGGACTAGCGGGAGTTGGGTCAATGAGCAGTTCTTC. Protein product: CASSLGTSGSWVNEQFF.

This clonotype showed up just a few times. The chain is built from TRBV9 and TRBJ2-7, with D possibly matching TRBD2 (6 bases). V lost 0 bases to trimming and J lost 2 bases, with 12 bases between them. CDR1 and CDR2 from the germline V gene are SGDLS and YYNGEE. This CDR3 spans 15 amino acids. The CDR3 nucleotides are TGTGCCAGCAGCGTAGGTTGGACTACGGCCTACGAGCAGTACTTC. Protein product: CASSVGWTTAYEQYF.

The rearrangement links TRBV3-1 to TRBJ2-3; 12 bases fit TRBD2. The V gene's germline CDR1 is LGHDT and CDR2 YNNKEL (reference sequence). With V trimmed by 0 bases and J by 2 bases, 15 bases remained unmatched. The CDR3 is 21 amino acids. The CDR3 spells CASSQDLPRGLAGGPTDTQYF. In nucleotides, the CDR3 is TGTGCCAGCAGCCAAGACCTTCCCAGGGGGCTAGCGGGAGGGCCCACAGATACGCAGTATTTT.

This clonotype has more than one count but fewer than ten. The genes are TRBV20-1 and TRBJ2-3; D is unclear. CDR3 length equals 16 residues. Trimming removed 5 bases from V and 2 bases from J, with 20 bases in between. Germline V lookup: CDR1 DFQATT, CDR2 SNEGSKA (reference sequence). The chain's CDR3 is CSAPGGSERFTDTQYF. CDR3 coding DNA: TGCAGTGCTCCCGGCGGTTCAGAGCGATTCACAGATACGCAGTATTTT.

V gene TRBV4-1 combines with J gene TRBJ2-3; TRBD2 matches at 8 bases. Trimming at V came to 2 bases and at J to 4 bases, leaving 8 bases not matched to a gene. The CDR3 totals 16 residues. CDR1 is MGHRA, CDR2 YSYEKL, per germline. The DNA of the CDR3 is TGCGCCAGCAGCCAACCCGGGACTAGGGTTCCAGATACGCAGTATTTT. This sequence encodes CASSQPGTRVPDTQYF.

This clonotype was counted a few times. The CDR3 bases are TGTGCCAGCAGCCAAGACAGCGGTTACAATGAGCAGTTCTTC. Translated: CASSQDSGYNEQFF. The chain combines TRBV4-2 with TRBJ2-1; D may be TRBD2 (5 bases). The CDR3 has 14 residues. V lost 0 bases and J lost 4, with 7 bases in between. CDR1 and CDR2 (germline): LGHNA, YNFKEQ.

V and J are TRBV28 and TRBJ2-3; D might be TRBD2 (5 bases). V was cut by 4 bases and J by 0 bases, with 11 bases left in between. This CDR3 is 15 amino acids long. Germline CDR1 MDHEN, CDR2 SYDVKM. CDR3 DNA sequence: TGTGCCAGCAGTTATGGAGGCAGGAGCACAGATACGCAGTATTTT. Residues: CASSYGGRSTDTQYF.